These 10 T cell receptor beta chains were sequenced from one sample in a study of shared clonotypes between healthy human individuals. Sequenced by immunoSEQ multiplex PCR; TCRdb stores in-frame clones only, minus some. The sample lists some 2 million clones, 85% to 95% occurring once. Sequenced input: naive CD4+ T cells sorted from blood. This sample's subset: CD45RA+ positively selected. Every receptor here comes from a man aged 18 to 29 in good health.

The chain recombines TRBV5-1 with TRBJ2-7; the D gene is possibly TRBD2 (6 bases). Germline V gives CDR1 SGHRS, CDR2 YFSETQ. The CDR3 is made up of 14 amino acids. V was cut by 0 bases and J by 3 bases, with 10 bases left in between. For the CDR3, the DNA is TGCGCCAGCAGCTTGGCTAGCGACTTCTACGAGCAGTACTTC. This encodes CASSLASDFYEQYF.

The gene calls are TRBV7-2 and TRBJ1-1, with D perhaps TRBD1 (6 bases). The CDR3 contains 12 residues. V was pared by 5 bases and J by 11 bases, with 15 bases between. Germline CDR1 is SGHTA and CDR2 is FQGNSA. This CDR3 is CASSADSPVAFF. The DNA of the CDR3 is TGTGCCAGCAGCGCGGACAGCCCAGTTGCTTTCTTT.

The J gene is TRBJ2-7, the V gene TRBV6-6; 12 nucleotides match TRBD2. The CDR3 is 16 residues long. Germline assignment: CDR1 MNHNY and CDR2 SVGAGI (reference sequence). V dropped 5 bases and J dropped 5; count of bases not matched to a gene: 10. CDR3 sequence reads: CASSLRLAGVMNEQYF. The CDR3 DNA sequence: TGTGCCAGCAGTCTAAGACTAGCGGGAGTTATGAACGAGCAGTACTTC.

This clone was picked up many times. The V call is TRBV5-6, the J call TRBJ1-6; D gene ambiguous. The CDR3 is made up of 12 amino acids. V was shortened by 0 bases and J by 8 bases, with 3 bases between the two germline ends. CDR1 is SGHDT and CDR2 is YYEEEE in the germline V gene. CDR3 DNA sequence: TGTGCCAGCAGCTTGGAGGATTCACCCCTCCACTTT. It codes for CASSLEDSPLHF.

The chain employs TRBV5-1 and TRBJ2-2; TRBD2 matches 12 bases. CDR3 size: 17 residues. The J segment lost 5 bases and the V segment lost 4 bases, leaving 9 bases of the junction unmatched. Germline V gene sequence: CDR1 SGHRS, CDR2 YFSETQ. CDR3 protein: CASSRRTSGISTGELFF. The CDR3, as DNA: TGCGCCAGCAGCCGGCGGACTAGCGGGATTTCGACCGGGGAGCTGTTTTTT. Together with reference TRBV5-1 and TRBJ2-2, the CDR3 gives the full variable domain: KAGVTQTPRYLIKTRGQQVTLSCSPISGHRSVSWYQQTPGQGLQFLFEYFSETQRNKGNFPGRFSGRQFSNSRSEMNVSTLELGDSALYLCASSRRTSGISTGELFFGEGSRLTVL.

This rearrangement joins TRBV6-5 to TRBJ2-7; D may be TRBD2 (6 bases). The germline gives CDR1 MNHEY, CDR2 SVGAGI. The CDR3 covers 15 residues. Trimming left V 2 bases short and J 4 bases short, with 15 bases between. CDR3: CASSYSQGGNYEQYF. The CDR3 DNA reads as TGTGCCAGCAGTTACAGTCAGGGAGGTAATTACGAGCAGTACTTC.

The chain recombines TRBV5-6 with TRBJ2-7; 11 nucleotides line up with TRBD2. The length of the CDR3 is 16 residues. V was pared by 4 bases and J by 4 bases, with 10 bases of the junction left unmatched. Per germline, CDR1 SGHDT and CDR2 YYEEEE. CDR3 protein: CASSAPGLAALYEQYF. As DNA, the CDR3 is TGTGCCAGCAGCGCACCGGGACTAGCGGCATTGTACGAGCAGTACTTC.

The chain is built from TRBV19 and TRBJ1-4; TRBD1 might be the D (5 bases). The CDR3 contains 12 residues. Germline V CDR1 and CDR2: LNHDA, SQIVND (reference sequence). The V end was cut by 10 bases, the J end by 6 bases, with 12 bases between. The CDR3 reads CAIRDGDEKLFF. The CDR3 nucleotides read TGTGCCATCCGGGACGGAGATGAAAAACTGTTTTTT.

This chain links TRBV4-1 with TRBJ1-5; D remains unclear. Per the germline V gene, CDR1 is MGHRA and CDR2 is YSYEKL. Trimming left V 4 bases short and J 4 bases short, with 11 bases between. CDR3 length: 14 amino acids. The CDR3 loop is CASSPGGTNQPQHF. The CDR3 DNA is TGCGCCAGCAGCCCTGGAGGAACAAATCAGCCCCAGCATTTT.

The V call is TRBV5-4, the J call TRBJ1-1; 11 nucleotides match TRBD1. The CDR3 runs to 16 residues. The germline V gene has CDR1 SGHNT and CDR2 YYREEE (reference sequence). Trimming cost V 4 bases and J 1 base; bases outside gene matches: 6. CDR3 DNA: TGTGCCAGCAGCGCCGGGACAGGGGGTTGGAACACTGAAGCTTTCTTT. The encoded protein is CASSAGTGGWNTEAFF.